The 7 T cell receptor beta chains given below trace back to one sample, sequenced in a study of blood T cell repertoires in COVID-19. Some clones are missing from TCRdb's copy, which holds only in-frame ones; the method was immunoSEQ multiplex PCR. The repertoire has 350,000 to 450,000 clones, about 85% of them found once; the top ten carry 3.5% to 4%. Sequenced input: peripheral blood. These receptors were taken from a woman between 18 and 29 years old with acute or convalescent COVID-19.

V usage is TRBV5-1 and J usage is TRBJ1-6; perhaps TRBD1 as D (5 bases). Trimming removed 0 bases from V and 7 bases from J, with 17 bases in between. The CDR3 sequence is 17 residues long. Germline loops: CDR1 SGHRS, CDR2 YFSETQ. This CDR3 reads CASSLAPISGKNSPLHF. Here the CDR3 DNA reads TGCGCCAGCAGCTTGGCTCCTATTTCAGGGAAGAATTCACCCCTCCACTTT.

This clone has more than one count but fewer than ten. This chain joins TRBV28 and TRBJ1-2, with D unresolved. The CDR3 spans 14 residues. V was clipped by 3 bases and J by 11 bases, with 19 bases between them. Germline V gene sequence: CDR1 MDHEN, CDR2 SYDVKM. CDR3 bases: TGTGCCAGCAGTTTGCAGCTTCCCACTATGCCATACACCTTC. Protein product: CASSLQLPTMPYTF.

The chain uses TRBV19 and TRBJ1-6, with D hard to call. The CDR3 is made up of 14 amino acids. Germline loops: CDR1 LNHDA, CDR2 SQIVND (reference sequence). Trimming stripped 5 bases from V and 5 bases from J, with 10 bases between. The CDR3 here is CASSLRLDNSPLHF. The CDR3 coding sequence is TGTGCCAGTAGTCTACGACTGGATAATTCACCCCTCCACTTT.

CDR3 protein: CASMGMGLAGNNEQFF. The CDR3, as DNA: TGTGCCAGCATGGGGATGGGACTAGCGGGAAACAATGAGCAGTTCTTC. The chain joins TRBV28 to TRBJ2-1; 13 nucleotides line up with TRBD2. With V trimmed by 7 bases and J by 5 bases, 8 bases remained unmatched. CDR3 length: 16 amino acids. The germline CDR1 and CDR2 sequences are MDHEN and SYDVKM.

The chain couples TRBV25-1 to TRBJ1-1; 7 nucleotides agree with TRBD1. With 7 bases clipped from V and 0 bases from J, the junction kept 2 bases outside the gene matches. This CDR3 is built from 13 residues. Germline V gives CDR1 MGHDK, CDR2 SYGVNS. CDR3 loop: CASIDRVNTEAFF. CDR3 sequence (DNA): TGTGCCAGCATAGACAGGGTGAACACTGAAGCTTTCTTT.

The chain joins TRBV4-1 to TRBJ1-6; 8 nucleotides agree with TRBD1. Trimming at V came to 3 bases and at J to 6 bases, leaving 1 base not matched to a gene. Germline CDR1 reads MGHRA; CDR2 reads YSYEKL. The CDR3 is 14 amino acids. CDR3 region: CASSHGTGNSPLHF. For the CDR3, the DNA is TGCGCCAGCAGCCATGGGACAGGTAATTCACCCCTCCACTTT.

The chain links TRBV12-3 or TRBV12-4 to TRBJ1-4, with unresolved D. Trimming pared 6 bases from V and 7 bases from J, leaving 9 bases between. The CDR3 length is 12 residues. The CDR3 coding sequence is TGTGCCAGCAGACAGAATTTTGAAAAACTGTTTTTT. Protein product: CASRQNFEKLFF.